This T cell receptor (beta chain) was sequenced during a study of shared clonotypes between healthy human individuals. At the level of the study: Per-donor plates numbered three CD4 naive, three CD4 memory, two CD8 naive and one CD8 memory. Findings of the study overall: Only blood was sampled, and tissue TCR repertoires likely differ from blood ones. Naive CD4 clonotypes overlapped across several donors at roughly 5.1%.

Partitioning of CD4+ cells yielded a CD45RA+ naive subset and a CD45RA-negative memory subset. The method was immunoSEQ multiplex PCR; TCRdb's version includes in-frame clones alone and lacks a portion of them. The table includes about 680,000 clones, around 73% detected once. Germline V gene lookup returns CDR1 SGHNT and CDR2 YYREEE (reference sequence). CDR3 length: 15 residues. V shed 4 bases and J 0 bases; nucleotides not matched to a gene: 4. For this clone: What it binds is unknown.

Sequenced input: memory CD4+ T cells sorted from blood. Described subset: CD45RA-negative fraction. The genes are TRBV5-4 and TRBJ2-1; 7 bases align to TRBD2. The receptor's source is a woman aged 30 to 39 in good health. The CDR3, as DNA: TGTGCCAGCAGCCTATCTAGCGGCTCCTACAATGAGCAGTTCTTC. The encoded protein is CASSLSSGSYNEQFF.